This T cell receptor (beta chain) stems from a study of post-analysis software for immune sequencing data. Regarding the study as a whole: Normalized Chao1 diversity in multiple sclerosis patients fell significantly below that of controls. There were five or six TRBV segments more frequent in patients than controls, and TRBV5-6, TRBV5-1 and TRBV20-1 were among them. Under the F measure, samples that were prepared in one batch clustered strongly together.

Unique molecular identifiers were present in the TCR beta cDNA libraries. One entry per CDR3 protein, called by TCRdb with MiXCR from the PCR reads. The sample consists of fewer than 700,000 distinct CDR3 sequences, 44% of them appearing once. In regard to this clonotype: Its antigen is unidentified.

The germline V gene has CDR1 SGHVS and CDR2 FNYEAQ. Trimming took 3 bases from V and 9 from J; bases not matched to a gene: 4. The CDR3 is made up of 14 amino acids. The origin of this receptor is a girl aged 5 to 17 with multiple sclerosis. J is TRBJ2-1 and V is TRBV7-6, with TRBD1 matching over 11 bases. The sequenced sample was blood. The CDR3 DNA follows: TGTGCCAGCAGCTTCGGACAGGGGGCGGGTGAGCAGTTCTTC. Translation gives CASSFGQGAGEQFF.